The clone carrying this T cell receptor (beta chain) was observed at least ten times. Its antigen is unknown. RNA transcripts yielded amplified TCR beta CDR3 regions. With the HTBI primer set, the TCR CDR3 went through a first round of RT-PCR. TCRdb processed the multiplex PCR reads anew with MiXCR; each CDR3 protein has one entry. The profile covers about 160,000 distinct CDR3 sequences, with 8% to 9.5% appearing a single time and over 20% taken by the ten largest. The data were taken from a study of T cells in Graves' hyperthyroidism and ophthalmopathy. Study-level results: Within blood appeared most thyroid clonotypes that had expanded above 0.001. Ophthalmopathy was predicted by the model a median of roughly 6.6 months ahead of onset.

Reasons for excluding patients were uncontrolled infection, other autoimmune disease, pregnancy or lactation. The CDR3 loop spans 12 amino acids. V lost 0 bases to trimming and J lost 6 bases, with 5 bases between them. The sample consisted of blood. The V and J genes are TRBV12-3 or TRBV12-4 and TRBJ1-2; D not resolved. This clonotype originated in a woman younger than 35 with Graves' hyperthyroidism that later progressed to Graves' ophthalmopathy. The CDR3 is CASSLAFNGYTF. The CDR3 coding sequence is TGTGCCAGCAGTTTAGCGTTCAATGGCTACACCTTC.